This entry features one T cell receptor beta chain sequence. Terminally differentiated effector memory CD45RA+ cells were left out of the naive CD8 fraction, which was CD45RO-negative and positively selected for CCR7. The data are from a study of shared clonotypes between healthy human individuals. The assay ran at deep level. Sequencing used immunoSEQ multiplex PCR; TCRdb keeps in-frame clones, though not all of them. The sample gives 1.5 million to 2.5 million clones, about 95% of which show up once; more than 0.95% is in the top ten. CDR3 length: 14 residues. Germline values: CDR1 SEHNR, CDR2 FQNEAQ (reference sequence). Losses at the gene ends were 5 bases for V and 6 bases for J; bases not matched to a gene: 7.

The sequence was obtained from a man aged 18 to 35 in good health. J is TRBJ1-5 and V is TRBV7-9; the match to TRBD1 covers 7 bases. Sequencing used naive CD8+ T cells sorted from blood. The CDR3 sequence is CASSPGGLSQPQHF. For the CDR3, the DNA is TGTGCCAGCAGCCCAGGGGGGCTTTCTCAGCCCCAGCATTTT.